Presented here are 11 T cell receptor beta chains from one specimen sequenced in a study of blood T cell repertoires in COVID-19. Some clones are missing from TCRdb's copy, which holds only in-frame ones; the method was immunoSEQ multiplex PCR. The sample records 80,000 or so clones, about 73% being singletons. Material for sequencing was peripheral blood. Every receptor here comes from a man in his fifties or sixties with active or convalescent COVID-19.

V usage is TRBV7-2 and J usage is TRBJ2-7; 9 bases map to TRBD2. The CDR3 has 14 amino acids. Per the germline V gene, CDR1 is SGHTA and CDR2 is FQGNSA. The trim removed 3 bases at V and 6 bases at J, leaving 6 bases unmatched. CDR3 sequence (DNA): TGTGCCAGCAGCTTCCGGACTAGCGAAGGCGAGCAGTACTTC. This gives the protein CASSFRTSEGEQYF.

The rearrangement joins TRBV5-1 to TRBJ2-3; 11 bases fit TRBD1. Germline loops: CDR1 SGHRS, CDR2 YFSETQ. V lost 5 bases and J lost 2; bases outside the gene matches: 7. The CDR3 consists of 16 residues. CDR3 protein: CASRGGQGANTDTQYF. The CDR3 coding sequence is TGCGCCAGCAGGGGAGGACAGGGGGCCAACACAGATACGCAGTATTTT.

The gene calls are TRBV2 and TRBJ1-5; tentative D call: TRBD1 (6 bases). This CDR3 has 14 residues. V was cut by 6 bases and J by 4 bases, with 13 bases left in between. The germline CDR1 and CDR2 sequences are SNHLY and FYNNEI. The CDR3 DNA is TGTGCCAGCAGCGCCGACAGGCTTAATCAGCCCCAGCATTTT. Residues: CASSADRLNQPQHF. Filled out from reference TRBV2 and TRBJ1-5, the complete variable domain reads EPEVTQTPSHQVTQMGQEVILRCVPISNHLYFYWYRQILGQKVEFLVSFYNNEISEKSEIFDDQFSVERPDGSNFTLKIRSTKLEDSAMYFCASSADRLNQPQHFGDGTRLSIL.

There are a few counts of this clone. This sequence joins TRBV18 and TRBJ2-2; no definite D call. This CDR3 contains 11 residues. CDR1 KGHSH and CDR2 LQKENI come from the germline V gene. V was trimmed by 5 bases and J by 6 bases, leaving 4 bases between them. The DNA for the CDR3 is TGTGCCAGCTCAGAGTCCGGGGAGCTGTTTTTT. It translates to CASSESGELFF.

The chain recombines TRBV19 with TRBJ1-2; D uncertain. V was pared by 6 bases and J by 0 bases, with 5 bases between. This CDR3 region has 12 residues. Germline V gives CDR1 LNHDA, CDR2 SQIVND (reference sequence). The CDR3 region is CASRLSNYGYTF. The CDR3 bases are TGTGCCAGTAGACTCTCTAACTATGGCTACACCTTC.

V is TRBV10-3 and J is TRBJ2-2, with TRBD2 matching 14 bases. The CDR3 runs to 13 residues. V was clipped by 10 bases and J by 6 bases; unmatched bases: 1. Germline V lookup: CDR1 ENHRY, CDR2 SYGVKD. Written as DNA, the CDR3 is TGTGCCACGACTAGCGGGGGGGCCGGGGAGCTGTTTTTT. Its protein is CATTSGGAGELFF.

Of note for this clone: One end of the junction fails to match germline, which may point to a read error. The chain carries TRBV7-7 and TRBJ2-5, with D perhaps TRBD2 (6 bases). Per the germline V gene, CDR1 is SSHAT and CDR2 is FNYEAQ (reference sequence). This CDR3 is built from 15 residues. In nucleotides, the CDR3 is TGTGCTAGCAGCTTAGCCGGGGGTGGTCAAGAGACCCAGTACTTC. Amino acids: CASSLAGGGQETQYF.

V gene TRBV5-4 combines with J gene TRBJ2-5, with 8 nucleotides matching TRBD1. The V gene end was trimmed by 4 bases and the J gene end by 5 bases; junction bases not matched to a gene: 10. The germline V gene encodes CDR1 SGHNT and CDR2 YYREEE (reference sequence). This CDR3 comprises 15 residues. Written as DNA, the CDR3 is TGTGCCAGCAGCCTTCGACAGGGGCAAAGGGAGACCCAGTACTTC. As protein: CASSLRQGQRETQYF.

V gene TRBV7-2 combines with J gene TRBJ1-2; possible D gene TRBD1, 6 bases. V lost 4 bases and J lost 10, with 16 bases in between. The germline gives CDR1 SGHTA, CDR2 FQGNSA. The CDR3 has 13 residues. CDR3 bases: TGTGCCAGCAGCTCAAACCCCCGGACAGACTACACCTTC. This codes for CASSSNPRTDYTF.

The chain carries TRBV24-1 and TRBJ1-3; D gene ambiguous. The germline V gene encodes CDR1 KGHDR and CDR2 SFDVKD. The CDR3 consists of 14 residues. Trimming stripped 2 bases from V and 0 bases from J, with 4 bases between. The CDR3 DNA reads as TGTGCCACCAGTGATTCCCGCTCTGGAAACACCATATATTTT. Protein: CATSDSRSGNTIYF.

The rearrangement joins TRBV29-1 to TRBJ2-2, with D possibly matching TRBD2 (5 bases). This CDR3 spans 13 amino acids. V lost 5 bases to trimming and J lost 4 bases, with 11 bases between them. CDR1 SQVTM and CDR2 ANQGSEA come from the germline V gene. The CDR3 bases are TGCAGCGTTTCAACTAGAAGCACCGGGGAGCTGTTTTTT. Amino acid sequence: CSVSTRSTGELFF.